The 11 T cell receptor beta chains in this list originate from one sample, sequenced in a study of cytomegalovirus exposure and HLA in healthy donors. Vbeta (60) and Jbeta (13) primers were used in the PCR. Libraries were prepared by immunoSEQ multiplex PCR; TCRdb keeps only in-frame clonotypes and omits some of them. The sample lists around 39,000 clones, about 60% seen once, with 8% to 9.5% in the top ten. The specimen was PBMCs. These TCRs come from a human donor in good health.

CDR3 protein: CASSWGQGDEQYF. For the CDR3, the DNA is TGTGCCAGCAGCTGGGGACAGGGCGACGAGCAGTACTTC. The gene calls are TRBV5-4 and TRBJ2-7; TRBD1 matches 9 bases. The CDR3 sequence is 13 residues long. In germline, CDR1 is SGHNT, CDR2 YYREEE (reference sequence). The V gene end was trimmed by 3 bases and the J gene end by 5 bases; junction bases not matched to a gene: 3. The full variable domain, its missing parts supplied by reference TRBV5-4 and TRBJ2-7, is ETGVTQSPTHLIKTRGQQVTLRCSSQSGHNTVSWYQQALGQGPQFIFQYYREEENGRGNFPPRFSGLQFPNYSSELNVNALELDDSALYLCASSWGQGDEQYFGPGTRLTVT.

The rearrangement joins TRBV28 to TRBJ2-2, with 9 bases identical to TRBD2. The CDR3 loop spans 14 amino acids. V lost 6 bases to trimming and J lost 4 bases; unmatched junction nucleotides: 3. Per the germline V gene, CDR1 is MDHEN and CDR2 is SYDVKM. The CDR3 loop is CASRAGGLTGELFF. CDR3 DNA: TGTGCCAGCAGGGCGGGGGGGCTCACCGGGGAGCTGTTTTTT.

The chain has TRBV21-1 and TRBJ2-1; TRBD2, the table's D call, was not compared with the DNA. TRBV21-1 is an annotated pseudogene. This CDR3 comprises 18 residues. CDR3 DNA sequence: TGTGCCAGCAGCCCGAAAGGAGGGGCGACTGGCGAGCCGGGTGAGCAGTTCTTC. Encoded protein: CASSPKGGATGEPGEQFF.

The chain couples TRBV5-4 to TRBJ2-5, with D possibly matching TRBD2 (7 bases). Trimming stripped 1 base from V and 7 bases from J, with 17 bases between. Looked up from germline, CDR1 is SGHNT and CDR2 is YYREEE (reference sequence). This CDR3 is built from 15 residues. Written as DNA, the CDR3 is TGTGCCAGCAGCTTGCGCGGGGGCCAAGAGGGGACCCAGTACTTC. Its protein product is CASSLRGGQEGTQYF.

The chain carries TRBV2 and TRBJ2-7; 7 bases map to TRBD1. The CDR3 runs to 14 residues. V lost 4 bases to trimming and J lost 1 base; unmatched junction nucleotides: 4. Germline lookup yields CDR1 SNHLY and CDR2 FYNNEI. CDR3 nucleotides: TGTGCCAGCAGTGGACAGGGACCATCCTACGAGCAGTACTTC. The encoded protein is CASSGQGPSYEQYF. Based on the CDR3 plus reference TRBV2 and TRBJ2-7, the full variable domain is EPEVTQTPSHQVTQMGQEVILRCVPISNHLYFYWYRQILGQKVEFLVSFYNNEISEKSEIFDDQFSVERPDGSNFTLKIRSTKLEDSAMYFCASSGQGPSYEQYFGPGTRLTVT.

The J gene is TRBJ1-2, the V gene TRBV6-4, with D possibly matching TRBD1 (5 bases). V was clipped by 0 bases and J by 8 bases, with 22 bases between them. This CDR3 contains 17 residues. CDR1 is MRHNA, CDR2 SNTAGT, per germline. The CDR3 region has the DNA TGTGCCAGCAGTGACTCTCTGCTTCAGGACAACCCCTGGGGCTACACCTTC. The encoded protein is CASSDSLLQDNPWGYTF.

This chain joins TRBV5-4 and TRBJ1-1; 12 positions match TRBD1. The CDR3 sequence is 16 residues long. The germline CDR1 and CDR2 sequences are SGHNT and YYREEE (reference sequence). V shed 4 bases and J 10 bases; nucleotides not matched to a gene: 14. CDR3 bases: TGTGCCAGCAGCGCAAAGCCGGGACAGGGGGCGGCGGCAGCTTTCTTT. This codes for CASSAKPGQGAAAAFF.

This clone was observed a few times. The rearrangement uses TRBV2 and TRBJ1-1, with 7 bases matching TRBD1. The CDR3 consists of 14 residues. The V gene end was trimmed by 6 bases and the J gene end by 5 bases; junction bases not matched to a gene: 9. The germline gives CDR1 SNHLY, CDR2 FYNNEI. DNA for the CDR3: TGTGCCAGCAGGACAGGGCGCCGGGTAACTGAAGCTTTCTTT. The encoded protein is CASRTGRRVTEAFF.

The chain combines TRBV7-2 with TRBJ2-3, with D possibly TRBD2 on 7 matching bases. V lost 3 bases, J lost 7 bases, and 14 bases lay in between. Germline lookup yields CDR1 SGHTA and CDR2 FQGNSA. The CDR3 totals 14 residues. The CDR3 coding sequence is TGTGCCAGCAGCTTCGAGGGGGGGCCGCATACGCAGTATTTT. It codes for CASSFEGGPHTQYF.

The chain has TRBV6-5 and TRBJ1-2; 10 bases fit TRBD1. The trim removed 6 bases at V and 7 bases at J, leaving 8 bases unmatched. This CDR3 is 14 amino acids long. CDR1 is MNHEY and CDR2 is SVGAGI in the germline V gene. The CDR3 loop reads CASSRPGTGVGYTF. For the CDR3, the DNA is TGTGCCAGCAGCCGACCCGGGACAGGGGTTGGCTACACCTTC.

This chain connects TRBV5-1 to TRBJ1-5; D unresolved. The V and J ends lost 5 bases and 0 bases respectively, with 6 bases between them. The germline gives CDR1 SGHRS, CDR2 YFSETQ. The length of the CDR3 is 13 residues. CDR3 in amino acids: CASSTDSNQPQHF. Here the CDR3 DNA reads TGCGCCAGCAGTACAGATAGCAATCAGCCCCAGCATTTT.